The 8 T cell receptor beta chains presented below share a single source sample, sequenced in a study of shared clonotypes between healthy human individuals. Profiling relied on immunoSEQ multiplex PCR, and the TCRdb table lists in-frame clones only, not all of them. The sample has approximately 2.1 million clones, approximately 93% seen once. The sequenced sample consisted of naive CD4+ T cells from PBMCs. Subset given: CD45RA+ positively selected. Receptors originate from a man between 18 and 29 years old in good health. Some clones in this sample may be carry-over from other donors' samples.

This clone has just one count. The V gene is TRBV5-1, the J gene TRBJ1-1; TRBD1 matches 9 bases. The germline CDR1 and CDR2 sequences are SGHRS and YFSETQ. J gave up 1 base and V 4 bases, and 8 bases lay outside the gene matches. CDR3 length: 16 residues. The CDR3 DNA sequence: TGCGCCAGCAGCGCCAGGACAGGGGTTTCGAACACTGAAGCTTTCTTT. This sequence encodes CASSARTGVSNTEAFF.

This clone showed up just once. J is TRBJ1-4 and V is TRBV9, with 7 nucleotides matching TRBD1. J was trimmed by 6 bases and V by 4 bases; bases with no gene match: 9. Germline loops: CDR1 SGDLS, CDR2 YYNGEE. CDR3 length equals 15 residues. In nucleotides, the CDR3 is TGTGCCAGCAGCCCAAGAGGAGGGGGCGATGAAAAACTGTTTTTT. Protein product: CASSPRGGGDEKLFF.

The chain employs TRBV19 and TRBJ1-2; D remains unclear. Trimming took 3 bases from V and 1 from J, leaving 3 bases between them. Germline assignment: CDR1 LNHDA and CDR2 SQIVND (reference sequence). The CDR3 loop spans 12 amino acids. DNA for the CDR3: TGTGCCAGTAGTATGAATAACTATGGCTACACCTTC. Translation gives CASSMNNYGYTF.

This clone has only a few counts. J is TRBJ1-5 and V is TRBV2; D gene uncertain. Germline V gene sequence: CDR1 SNHLY, CDR2 FYNNEI. V was trimmed by 4 bases and J by 1 base, leaving 11 bases between them. This CDR3 contains 15 residues. The CDR3 region is CASSGNDGSNQPQHF. The CDR3 coding sequence is TGTGCCAGCAGTGGGAATGACGGAAGCAATCAGCCCCAGCATTTT. The variable domain in full, completed from reference TRBV2 and TRBJ1-5, reads EPEVTQTPSHQVTQMGQEVILRCVPISNHLYFYWYRQILGQKVEFLVSFYNNEISEKSEIFDDQFSVERPDGSNFTLKIRSTKLEDSAMYFCASSGNDGSNQPQHFGDGTRLSIL.

The chain has TRBV5-1 and TRBJ2-1; 9 nucleotides agree with TRBD2. Trimming cost V 2 bases and J 4 bases; bases outside gene matches: 7. This CDR3 region has 16 residues. Germline assignment: CDR1 SGHRS and CDR2 YFSETQ. This chain's CDR3 is CASSLTTSGFYNEQFF. Written as DNA, the CDR3 is TGCGCCAGCAGCTTAACGACTAGCGGCTTTTACAATGAGCAGTTCTTC.

The CDR3 loop reads CASSPHTGREQFF. The DNA for the CDR3 is TGTGCCAGCAGTCCGCACACAGGGCGTGAGCAGTTCTTC. The chain couples TRBV2 to TRBJ2-1; D may be TRBD1 (6 bases). Germline lookup yields CDR1 SNHLY and CDR2 FYNNEI. V dropped 5 bases and J dropped 9 bases, with 14 bases sitting between them. The CDR3 has 13 residues.

The chain carries TRBV7-6 and TRBJ2-1, with 10 nucleotides matching TRBD2. CDR3 length: 17 amino acids. V trimming: 5 bases; J trimming: 7 bases; junction bases outside the gene matches: 14. Germline CDR1 and CDR2: SGHVS and FNYEAQ. For the CDR3, the DNA is TGTGCCAGCAGCCCCCAAGCGGGGGGGGCCCTGAGTAATGAGCAGTTCTTC. This sequence encodes CASSPQAGGALSNEQFF.

The chain links TRBV6-1 to TRBJ1-2, with D unclear. This CDR3 contains 14 residues. V lost 6 bases and J 3 bases, leaving 14 bases between the germline ends. Germline V CDR1 and CDR2: MNHNS, SASEGT. For the CDR3, the DNA is TGTGCCAGCAGGACTCACGGGGTCGACTATGGCTACACCTTC. It encodes CASRTHGVDYGYTF.